This record covers a single TCR beta chain. Its antigen is as yet unknown. Sequencing targeted expressed TCRB transcripts, as all isolated RNA had been reverse transcribed. Profiled with immunoSEQ multiplex PCR; TCRdb holds only in-frame clones, not every one. The sample shows approximately 70,000 clones, more than 45% of them seen only once. This sample was taken from a study of beta chain features in type 1 diabetes. Study-wide results and caveats: Type 1 diabetes patients had TCRB CDR3s that were shorter (moderately but significantly so) in all four CD4+ subsets.

Germline CDR1 and CDR2: SGHRS and YFSETQ. The J segment lost 15 bases and the V segment lost 3 bases, leaving 9 bases of the junction unmatched. This CDR3 spans 12 amino acids. V and J are TRBV5-1 and TRBJ2-1, with 7 nucleotides matching TRBD2. The sequence was collected from a man younger than 40 with type 1 diabetes. The material sequenced was central memory CD4+ T cells from blood. The CDR3 DNA reads TGCGCCAGCAGCTCGGGGGAGGGAGGAACGTTCTTC. Its translation is CASSSGEGGTFF.